This TCR beta chain was recovered during a study of shared clonotypes between healthy human individuals. Looking at the study overall: Per-donor plates numbered three CD4 naive, three CD4 memory, two CD8 naive and one CD8 memory.

This CDR3 is built from 16 residues. CDR1 is MGHRA, CDR2 YSYEKL, per germline. Trimming cost V 0 bases and J 7 bases; bases outside gene matches: 8. Authors' data handling: ImmunoSEQ junction-only sequences lacked quality scores, so their filtering differed. Assay used: immunoSEQ multiplex PCR; TCRdb lists only in-frame clones, some missing. V, J and clone size derive from that table, while D and trimming were established from the DNA sequence. The sample has about 680,000 clones, 73% seen once. This sequence was found in a woman in her thirties in good health. The gene calls are TRBV4-1 and TRBJ1-5; 8 bases align to TRBD1. The sample comprised memory CD4+ T cells sorted from blood. Subset given: CD45RA-negative fraction. The CDR3 DNA is TGCGCCAGCAGCCAAGACCAACAGGGGGTTGGACAGCCCCAGCATTTT. It codes for CASSQDQQGVGQPQHF.